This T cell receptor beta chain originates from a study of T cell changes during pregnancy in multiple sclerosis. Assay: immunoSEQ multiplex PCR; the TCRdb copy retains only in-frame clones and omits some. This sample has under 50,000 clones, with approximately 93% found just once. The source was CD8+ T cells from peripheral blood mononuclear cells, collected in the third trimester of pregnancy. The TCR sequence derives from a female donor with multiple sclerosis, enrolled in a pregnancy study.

The CDR3: CAWSGQGNSPLHF. The CDR3 DNA reads TGTGCCTGGAGCGGACAGGGGAATTCACCCCTCCACTTT. This chain links TRBV30 with TRBJ1-6; 9 positions match TRBD1. V lost 3 bases and J lost 7; bases outside the gene matches: 1. The CDR3 is made up of 13 amino acids. Germline CDR1 GTSNPN, CDR2 SVGIG (reference sequence). The full variable domain, rest sourced from reference TRBV30 and TRBJ1-6, is SQTIHQWPATLVQPVGSPLSLECTVEGTSNPNLYWYRQAAGRGLQLLFYSVGIGQISSEVPQNLSASRPQDRQFILSSKKLLLSDSGFYLCAWSGQGNSPLHFGNGTRLTVT.